This entry concerns a single T cell receptor (beta chain). Its antigen remains undetermined. Base qualities are missing; no much larger clone stands one base away. This specimen's time point label, per the study, means: blood sample drawn before combined kidney and bone marrow transplant. Unstimulated Tregs (CD4+CD25+CD127-), CD4+ non-Tregs (CD4+CD25-), CD4 and CD8 cells were FACS-sorted from thawed PBMCs. 4 combined kidney and bone marrow transplant recipients from the ITN036ST trial were included as patients, and samples were available only from these trial subjects. Healthy control blood was processed by Ficoll density gradient to PBMCs and cryopreserved; patient PBMCs were collected before and after transplant. The data originate from a study of Tregs in tolerant kidney transplant recipients (dated by TCRdb to about 2019). At the level of the whole study: The transplants used related donors along with nonmyeloablative bone marrow transplantation, and in the human trials mixed chimerism was transient. TCRbeta sequencing was used in the study to identify donor-specific regulatory T cells before combined kidney and bone marrow transplantation, and the identified cells were then tracked after transplant.

The study at large found these results: Because only a small number of patients were included, the study had limitations, and the results will need to be validated in larger populations as well as under other immunosuppression protocols. Donor-specific Treg expansion was found to exceed global Treg expansion in tolerant patients, suggesting antigen-driven rather than nonspecific expansion. The most biologically relevant and donor-specific TCRbeta repertoire appeared to be identified by expanding Tregs with activated donor B cells. For some patients the PCR primers changed over time, which made it impossible to compare the samples from those patients at the nucleotide level. Although technical replication error seemed to be minimal, the question of biological reproducibility was not addressed directly.

V loses 2 bases at its end and J loses 1 base; junction bases beyond the gene matches: 4. As encoded in the germline V gene, CDR1 is MDHEN while CDR2 is SYDVKM. The CDR3 numbers 15 residues from cysteine through phenylalanine. The kept DNA is CDR3 alone, 45 bases in frame from the first base. Genomic DNA was extracted from sorted cells with the QIAGEN DNeasy Blood and Tissue Kit for TCRbeta CDR3 sequencing. High-throughput TCRbeta CDR3 sequencing, including PCR amplification with bias correction and internal controls, was performed commercially through immunoSEQ. In the paper's pipeline: Unique productive TCRbeta sequences were defined by CDR3 nucleotide sequence where primers matched, and otherwise by CDR3 amino acid sequence together with Vbeta and Jbeta genes. Sorting error was corrected by removing sequences shared between sorted populations at a frequency ratio of 2:1 or less, and the remaining shared sequences were assigned to the higher population. A sequence was defined as donor-reactive if the sequence was expanded at least 5-fold in CFSE-low cells compared with unstimulated cells and had a frequency of at least 0.01% in CFSE-low cells. Jensen-Shannon divergence calculated on the top 100 TCRbeta sequences ranked by frequency was used to measure repertoire divergence. For samples with multiple sequencing runs, sorting error was corrected separately for each run before the runs were pooled. Imported from immuneACCESS, the table was reduced by TCRdb to in-frame sequences with V and J called. These copies leave out some clones; in studies compared against another copy, an unresolved V gene accounts for under half, and the cause of the remainder is not known. That table gives V, J and clone size, and the DNA gave D and trimming. This sample lists about 94,000 clones; 80% to 95% were detected once. The leading ten clones occupy 0.46% of the sample.

The receptor chain draws on TRBV28 and TRBJ1-1, with 7 bases matching TRBD1. The receptor was derived from a human donor who received a combined kidney and bone marrow transplant. This sample comprised CD4+ T cells from blood, obtained before the transplant. Here is the DNA: TGTGCCAGCAGTTTACCAAGACAGGGGAACACTGAAGCTTTCTTT. It translates to CASSLPRQGNTEAFF.